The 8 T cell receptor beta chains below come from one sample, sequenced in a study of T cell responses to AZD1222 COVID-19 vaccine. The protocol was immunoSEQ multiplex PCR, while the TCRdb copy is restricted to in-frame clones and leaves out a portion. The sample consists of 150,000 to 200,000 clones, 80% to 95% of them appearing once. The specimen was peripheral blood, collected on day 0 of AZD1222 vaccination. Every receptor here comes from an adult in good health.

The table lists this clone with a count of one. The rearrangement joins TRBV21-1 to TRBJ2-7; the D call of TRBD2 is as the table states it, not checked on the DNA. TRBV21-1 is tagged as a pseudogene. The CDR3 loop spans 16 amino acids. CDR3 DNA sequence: TGTGCCAGCAGCAAAGCGCTTCGGGTTACAACCTACGAGCAGTACTTC. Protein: CASSKALRVTTYEQYF.

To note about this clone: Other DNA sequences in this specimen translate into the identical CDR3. The DNA for the CDR3 is TGTGCCTGGAGTGTAGGCGGTGAAAAACTGTTTTTT. Protein product: CAWSVGGEKLFF. The rearrangement links TRBV30 to TRBJ1-4; D remains unclear. Germline V gene data show CDR1 as GTSNPN and CDR2 as SVGIG (reference sequence). Trimming removed 0 bases at V and 7 bases at J, with 6 bases between. CDR3 length: 12 amino acids.

The CDR3 loop reads CASSPPVSSYNSPLHF. For the CDR3, the DNA is TGTGCCAGCTCACCACCAGTAAGCTCCTATAATTCACCCCTCCACTTT. This chain joins TRBV18 and TRBJ1-6; unclear D gene. Germline CDR1 is KGHSH and CDR2 is LQKENI. V lost 0 bases and J lost 0, with 6 bases in between. The length of the CDR3 is 16 residues.

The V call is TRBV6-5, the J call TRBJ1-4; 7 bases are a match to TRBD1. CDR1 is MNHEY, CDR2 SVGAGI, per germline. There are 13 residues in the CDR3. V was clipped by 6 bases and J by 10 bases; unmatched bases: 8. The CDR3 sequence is CASSRQGLGKLFF. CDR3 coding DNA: TGTGCCAGCAGCAGACAGGGCTTGGGAAAACTGTTTTTT.

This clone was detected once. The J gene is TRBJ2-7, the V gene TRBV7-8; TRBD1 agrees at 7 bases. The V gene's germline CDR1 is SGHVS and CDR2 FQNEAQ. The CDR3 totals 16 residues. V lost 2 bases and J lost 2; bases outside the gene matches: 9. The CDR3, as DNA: TGTGCCAGCAGCTTACCCGCCGGGACAGCAGCCTACGAGCAGTACTTC. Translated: CASSLPAGTAAYEQYF.

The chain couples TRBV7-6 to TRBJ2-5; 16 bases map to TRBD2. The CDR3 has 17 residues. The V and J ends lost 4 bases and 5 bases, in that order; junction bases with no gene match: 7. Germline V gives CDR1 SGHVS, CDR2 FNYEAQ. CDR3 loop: CASSSGLAGGPWETQYF. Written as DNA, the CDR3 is TGTGCCAGCAGCTCGGGACTAGCGGGAGGGCCCTGGGAGACCCAGTACTTC.

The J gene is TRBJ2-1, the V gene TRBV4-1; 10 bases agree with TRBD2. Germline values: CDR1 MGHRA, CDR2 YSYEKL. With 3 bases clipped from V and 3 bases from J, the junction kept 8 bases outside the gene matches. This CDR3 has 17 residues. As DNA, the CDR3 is TGCGCCAGCAGCCACCAGGGAGCGGGGGGGATCTACAATGAGCAGTTCTTC. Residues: CASSHQGAGGIYNEQFF.

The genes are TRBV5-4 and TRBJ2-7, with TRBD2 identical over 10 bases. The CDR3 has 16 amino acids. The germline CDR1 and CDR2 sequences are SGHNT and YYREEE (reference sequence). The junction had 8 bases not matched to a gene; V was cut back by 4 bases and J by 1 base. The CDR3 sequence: CASSPPSGGASYEQYF. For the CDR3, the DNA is TGTGCCAGCAGCCCACCGAGCGGGGGGGCGTCCTACGAGCAGTACTTC.